The 10 T cell receptor beta chains reported below all come from one sample, sequenced in a study of PD-L1 blockade in urothelial cancer. The time point was: pretreatment peripheral blood. TCRdb keeps only in-frame clones here, not all; method: immunoSEQ multiplex PCR. The data contain about 74,000 clones, around 90% of them singletons. This specimen consisted of PBMCs, obtained around atezolizumab (anti-PD-L1) treatment. The source is a man between 65 and 85 years old with urothelial cancer.

This sequence joins TRBV7-2 and TRBJ2-1; 7 bases align to TRBD1. CDR1 SGHTA and CDR2 FQGNSA come from the germline V gene. J was trimmed by 5 bases and V by 5 bases; bases with no gene match: 9. The CDR3 extends over 15 amino acids. The CDR3 region has the DNA TGTGCCAGCAGCAACCGGGACAGAAAAAACAATGAGCAGTTCTTC. Translation gives CASSNRDRKNNEQFF.

The chain combines TRBV6-1 with TRBJ2-3, with D tentatively TRBD2 (6 bases). Germline V gene lookup returns CDR1 MNHNS and CDR2 SASEGT. The CDR3 extends over 13 amino acids. Trimming cost V 5 bases and J 2 bases, with 8 bases left between them. CDR3 nucleotides: TGTGCCAGCAGTATGGACTACACAGATACGCAGTATTTT. It yields the protein CASSMDYTDTQYF.

The chain is built from TRBV9 and TRBJ2-7; 7 positions agree with TRBD2. CDR1 is SGDLS and CDR2 is YYNGEE in the germline V gene. The CDR3 spans 15 residues. V lost 0 bases, J lost 2 bases, and 5 bases stayed unmatched. CDR3 DNA sequence: TGTGCCAGCAGCGTAGCTGACGGGGGGACCTACGAGCAGTACTTC. Translated: CASSVADGGTYEQYF.

V is TRBV6-5 and J is TRBJ1-3; 7 bases map to TRBD1. With 6 bases clipped from V and 4 bases from J, the junction kept 9 bases outside the gene matches. The CDR3 runs 15 residues. Germline CDR1 reads MNHEY; CDR2 reads SVGAGI. The CDR3 region is CASRSQGLGGNTIYF. The DNA of the CDR3 is TGTGCCAGCAGATCACAGGGGTTAGGCGGAAACACCATATATTTT.

This chain joins TRBV5-1 and TRBJ2-3; D gene uncertain. V was shortened by 2 bases and J by 2 bases, with 12 bases between the two germline ends. The length of the CDR3 is 15 residues. CDR1 is SGHRS, CDR2 YFSETQ, per germline. The CDR3 sequence is CASSFYARNTDTQYF. The DNA of the CDR3 is TGCGCCAGCAGCTTCTACGCCAGGAACACAGATACGCAGTATTTT.

In its sample, this clone was seen once. This chain uses TRBV5-1 with TRBJ1-4, with D unresolved. Between the trimmed V and J ends, which lost 1 base and 3 bases, there was a span of 7 bases. CDR1 is SGHRS, CDR2 YFSETQ, per germline. The CDR3 is 14 residues long. The CDR3 DNA sequence: TGCGCCAGCAGCTTGAGCGGGGCTAATGAAAAACTGTTTTTT. Translation: CASSLSGANEKLFF.

V and J are TRBV28 and TRBJ2-7; D perhaps matches TRBD1 (6 bases). V lost 7 bases, J lost 3 bases, and 16 bases lay in between. Germline lookup yields CDR1 MDHEN and CDR2 SYDVKM. CDR3 length: 14 residues. The CDR3 bases are TGTGCCAGCAAGCGCCGGGGACAACTCTACGAGCAGTACTTC. It encodes CASKRRGQLYEQYF.

The genes are TRBV11-2 and TRBJ2-2; D uncertain. CDR3 size: 15 residues. Germline values: CDR1 SGHAT, CDR2 FQNNGV. Trimming removed 5 bases at V and 0 bases at J, with 10 bases between. The CDR3 DNA is TGTGCCAGCAGCCCCTACAGATCGAACACCGGGGAGCTGTTTTTT. The encoded protein is CASSPYRSNTGELFF.

The V gene is TRBV7-2, the J gene TRBJ2-1, with 13 bases matching TRBD2. V was clipped by 3 bases and J by 5 bases; unmatched bases: 4. Per the germline V gene, CDR1 is SGHTA and CDR2 is FQGNSA. The CDR3 loop spans 16 amino acids. The CDR3 coding sequence is TGTGCCAGCAGCTTCTTAACTAGCGGGAGGGACAATGAGCAGTTCTTC. It specifies CASSFLTSGRDNEQFF.

This clone was detected a few times. The CDR3 DNA reads TGTGCCAGCAGTGATGGCAGGCCTCCTCCAGGAAACACCATATATTTT. Its protein is CASSDGRPPPGNTIYF. The rearrangement links TRBV2 to TRBJ1-3; D unresolved. The germline V gene encodes CDR1 SNHLY and CDR2 FYNNEI. V lost 3 bases and J lost 4, with 16 bases in between. CDR3 length equals 16 residues.